A selection of T cell receptor beta chains follows, all from one sample in a study of T cell repertoires in cytomegalovirus infection. TCRdb used MiXCR to reprocess the reads, holding one entry per CDR3 protein. The table lists hundreds of thousands of distinct CDR3 sequences, under 55% of them singletons. These receptors' antigens are unknown. Source: cultured PBMCs, taken from culture after CMV antigen stimulation. These receptors were obtained from a human donor in good health (CMV status not recorded). Some clones in this sample may be carry-over from other donors' samples. CDR3s include the opening cysteine and the closing phenylalanine or tryptophan. D genes are given only for firm matches.

TRBV12-3/TRBV12-4,12,NA,CASWAGEETQYF
TRBV7-6,17,NA,CASSLGLRQAYQETQYF
TRBV20-1,14,NA,CSASGAASNTEAFF
TRBV7-2,14,NA,CASSLAGSLGTQYF
TRBV18,14,TRBD1,CASSPTTGGWPQHF
TRBV11-2,16,TRBD1,CASSLGTGNSNQPQHF
TRBV12-3/TRBV12-4,13,TRBD1,CASSGQGAAEAFF
TRBV12-3/TRBV12-4,12,NA,CASRQETDTQYF
TRBV7-2,13,NA,CASSEFSNQPQHF
TRBV30,17,TRBD2,CAWSDHLGTAGGETQYF